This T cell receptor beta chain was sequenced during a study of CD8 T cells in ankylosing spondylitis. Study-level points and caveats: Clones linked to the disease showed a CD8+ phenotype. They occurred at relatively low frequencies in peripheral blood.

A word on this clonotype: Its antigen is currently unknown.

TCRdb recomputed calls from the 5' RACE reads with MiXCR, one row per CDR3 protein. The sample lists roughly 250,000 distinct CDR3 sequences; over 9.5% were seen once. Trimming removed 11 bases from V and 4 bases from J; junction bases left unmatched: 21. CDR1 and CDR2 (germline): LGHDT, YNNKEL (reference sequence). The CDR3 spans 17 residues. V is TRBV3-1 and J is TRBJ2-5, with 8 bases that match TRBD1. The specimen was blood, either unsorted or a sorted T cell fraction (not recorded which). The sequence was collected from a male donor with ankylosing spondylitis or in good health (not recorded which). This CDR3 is CASSQELPRGLGETQYF. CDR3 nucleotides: TGTGCCTCCAGCCAAGAGCTCCCCAGGGGGCTAGGAGAGACCCAGTACTTC.